This entry is about one TCR beta chain. The data originate from a study of shared clonotypes between healthy human individuals. Turning to the study itself: Per donor, three plates held CD4 naive cells, three held CD4 memory, two held CD8 naive and one held CD8 memory.

Clones were read by immunoSEQ multiplex PCR, and TCRdb kept only the in-frame ones, dropping some. The sample lists about 820,000 clones; 80% to 95% were seen once. Naive CD8 cells were CD45RO-negative, positively selected for CCR7, excluding terminally differentiated effector memory CD45RA+ cells. The germline V gene encodes CDR1 LNHDA and CDR2 SQIVND (reference sequence). This CDR3 is built from 15 residues. J was trimmed by 6 bases and V by 4 bases; bases with no gene match: 9. This clonotype was obtained from a man between 25 and 39 years old in good health. This sequence joins TRBV19 and TRBJ2-7; 10 bases fit TRBD1. The sequenced material came from naive CD8+ T cells sorted from blood. CDR3 in DNA: TGTGCCAGTAGTAATTTCTCCGGGACAGGGGTCGAGCAGTACTTC. The encoded protein is CASSNFSGTGVEQYF.